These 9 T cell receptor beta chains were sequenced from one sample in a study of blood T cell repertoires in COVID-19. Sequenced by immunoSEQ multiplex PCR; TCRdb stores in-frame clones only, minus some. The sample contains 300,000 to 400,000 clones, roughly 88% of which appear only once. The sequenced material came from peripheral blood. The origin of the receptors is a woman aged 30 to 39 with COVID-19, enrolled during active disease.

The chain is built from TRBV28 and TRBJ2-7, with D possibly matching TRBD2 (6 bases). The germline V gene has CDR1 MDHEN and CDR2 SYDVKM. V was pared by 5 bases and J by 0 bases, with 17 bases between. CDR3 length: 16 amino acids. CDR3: CASSRNRLGRSYEQYV. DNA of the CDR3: TGTGCCAGCAGTAGGAATAGACTAGGTCGCTCCTACGAGCAGTACGTC.

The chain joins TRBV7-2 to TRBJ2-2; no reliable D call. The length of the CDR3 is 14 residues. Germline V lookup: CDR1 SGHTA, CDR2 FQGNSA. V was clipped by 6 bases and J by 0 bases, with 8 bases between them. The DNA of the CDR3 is TGTGCCAGCAGGCGTACCGCGAACACCGGGGAGCTGTTTTTT. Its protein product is CASRRTANTGELFF.

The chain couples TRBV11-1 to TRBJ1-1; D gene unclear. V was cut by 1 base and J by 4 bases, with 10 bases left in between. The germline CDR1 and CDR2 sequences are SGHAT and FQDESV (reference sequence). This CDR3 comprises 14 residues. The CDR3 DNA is TGTGCCAGCAGCTTAGTTCGGGTTGGCACTGAAGCTTTCTTT. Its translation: CASSLVRVGTEAFF.

CDR3 in amino acids: CASSHGFPNTEAFF. The CDR3 nucleotides are TGTGCCAGCAGCCACGGTTTCCCGAACACTGAAGCTTTCTTT. The genes are TRBV3-1 (or the pseudogene TRBV3-2) and TRBJ1-1, with D unresolved. CDR3 length: 14 amino acids. Trimming pared 3 bases from V and 1 base from J, leaving 9 bases between. In germline, CDR1 is LGHDT, CDR2 YNNKEL (reference sequence).

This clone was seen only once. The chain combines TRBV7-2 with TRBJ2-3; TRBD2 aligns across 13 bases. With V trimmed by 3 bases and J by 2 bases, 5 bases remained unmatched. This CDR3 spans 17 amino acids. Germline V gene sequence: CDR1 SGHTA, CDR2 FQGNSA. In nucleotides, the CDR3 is TGTGCCAGCAGCTTCGGGACTAGCGGGGTCCACACAGATACGCAGTATTTT. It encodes CASSFGTSGVHTDTQYF.

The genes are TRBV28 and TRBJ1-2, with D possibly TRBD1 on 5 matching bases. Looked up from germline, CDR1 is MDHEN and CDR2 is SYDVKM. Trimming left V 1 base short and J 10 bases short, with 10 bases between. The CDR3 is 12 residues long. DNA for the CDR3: TGTGCCAGCAGTTTATCCCAGGGCGACTACACCTTC. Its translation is CASSLSQGDYTF.

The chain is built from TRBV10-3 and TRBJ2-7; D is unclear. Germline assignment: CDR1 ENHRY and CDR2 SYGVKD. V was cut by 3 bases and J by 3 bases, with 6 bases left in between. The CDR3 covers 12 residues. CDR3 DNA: TGTGCCATCAGTGACACCAGCTACGAGCAGTACGTC. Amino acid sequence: CAISDTSYEQYV.

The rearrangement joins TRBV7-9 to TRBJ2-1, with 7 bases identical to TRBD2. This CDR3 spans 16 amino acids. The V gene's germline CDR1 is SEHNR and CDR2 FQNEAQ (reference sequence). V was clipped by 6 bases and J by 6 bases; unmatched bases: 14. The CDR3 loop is CASRAGTISLGNEQFF. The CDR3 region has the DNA TGTGCCAGCAGGGCCGGGACTATCTCTTTGGGCAATGAGCAGTTCTTC.

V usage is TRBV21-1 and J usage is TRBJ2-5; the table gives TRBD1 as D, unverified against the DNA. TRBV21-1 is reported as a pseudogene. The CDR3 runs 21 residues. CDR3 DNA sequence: TGTGCCAGCAGCTCACCCTCCAGGGGGGGACAGGGGGTATGTTGGCAAGAGACCCAGTACTTC. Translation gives CASSSPSRGGQGVCWQETQYF.